What follows are 22 T cell receptor beta chains derived from one specimen sequenced in a study of post-analysis software for immune sequencing data (dated by TCRdb to 2014 to 2015). Libraries came from PCR. The listed sequencing device is Illumina HiSeq 2500. To reduce PCR and sequencing biases, unique molecular identifiers were built into the TCR beta cDNA libraries. The public reads were quality trimmed at Q25 with fastp and then assembled into clones with MiXCR by TCRdb, keeping productive beta chains. Entries that share a CDR3 protein sequence are merged under the most common genes and DNA. The sample table shows about 820,000 distinct CDR3 sequences, and approximately 53% are seen once. The top ten constitute approximately 4.2% of the sample. Overall study outcomes, separate from this receptor: Patients showed significantly higher frequencies than controls for roughly five TRBV segments, among them TRBV5-6, TRBV5-1 and TRBV20-1.

The antigens these receptors bind are not known. The sequencing sample was made of blood. The receptors originated from a girl between 10 and 17 years old with multiple sclerosis.

This clonotype was counted a single time. This rearrangement joins TRBV27 to TRBJ1-2; TRBD1 matches 8 bases. The germline V gene encodes CDR1 MNHEY and CDR2 SMNVEV (reference sequence). The CDR3 runs 15 residues. V lost 3 bases to trimming and J lost 1 base; unmatched junction nucleotides: 4. DNA for the CDR3: TGTGCCAGCAGTTTCGGGACAGGCGTTAACTATGGCTACACCTTC. Encoded protein: CASSFGTGVNYGYTF.

This clonotype is a singleton in its sample. The J gene is TRBJ2-1, the V gene TRBV7-9; either TRBD1 or TRBD2 may supply D (5 bases each). CDR1 and CDR2 (germline): SEHNR, FQNEAQ (reference sequence). With 4 bases removed from V and 5 bases from J, the gap between germline ends came to 15 bases. CDR3 length: 15 amino acids. CDR3 sequence: CASSSGTWKDNEQFF. CDR3 nucleotide sequence: TGTGCCAGCAGCTCCGGGACCTGGAAAGACAATGAGCAGTTCTTC.

The chain's CDR3 is CASSFKAGGPDTQYF. The CDR3, as DNA: TGTGCCAGCAGCTTTAAAGCGGGAGGTCCAGATACGCAGTATTTT. The genes are TRBV7-3 and TRBJ2-3; 9 bases fit TRBD2. The CDR3 runs 15 residues. V gave up 3 bases and J gave up 4 bases; unmatched junction bases: 5. The V gene's germline CDR1 is SGHTA and CDR2 FQGTGA. Full variable domain (outside the CDR3, taken from reference TRBV7-3 and TRBJ2-3): GAGVSQTPSNKVTEKGKYVELRCDPISGHTALYWYRQSLGQGPEFLIYFQGTGAADDSGLPNDRFFAVRPEGSVSTLKIQRTERGDSAVYLCASSFKAGGPDTQYFGPGTRLTVL.

This clonotype was seen only a few times. In nucleotides, the CDR3 is TGTGCCAGCAGCTGGGGACAAAACACCGGGGAGCTGTTTTTT. Its protein product is CASSWGQNTGELFF. The chain joins TRBV7-3 to TRBJ2-2; D is perhaps TRBD1 (6 bases). V gave up 4 bases and J gave up 2 bases, with 8 bases separating them. The CDR3 covers 14 residues. Germline V gene lookup returns CDR1 SGHTA and CDR2 FQGTGA.

The rearrangement links TRBV7-9 to TRBJ2-1; maybe TRBD2 (5 bases). The V gene lost 0 bases and the J gene lost 7 bases, with 10 bases spanning the gap. Germline CDR1 reads SEHNR; CDR2 reads FQNEAQ (reference sequence). This CDR3 is 14 amino acids long. The CDR3 nucleotides are TGTGCCAGCAGCTTAGCCGCTAGCAGGAATGAGCAGTTCTTC. Protein: CASSLAASRNEQFF. The full variable domain, in which reference TRBV7-9 and TRBJ2-1 provide the parts outside the CDR3, is DTGVSQNPRHKITKRGQNVTFRCDPISEHNRLYWYRQTLGQGPEFLTYFQNEAQLEKSRLLSDRFSAERPKGSFSTLEIQRTEQGDSAMYLCASSLAASRNEQFFGPGTRLTVL.

This clonotype has a handful of counts. This sequence joins TRBV29-1 and TRBJ1-2; D is possibly TRBD1 (5 bases). CDR1 SQVTM and CDR2 ANQGSEA come from the germline V gene. The V and J ends lost 4 bases and 4 bases respectively, with 22 bases between them. The CDR3 spans 16 residues. The CDR3 region has the DNA TGCAGCGTTGGGTCCCTCTTTGGTGGGGCGCTCTATGGCTACACCTTC. Protein: CSVGSLFGGALYGYTF.

This clonotype showed up just a few times. This chain joins TRBV4-1 and TRBJ2-4; D assignment may be TRBD1 or TRBD2 (5 bases each). The J call is uncertain, as TRBJ2-7 better fits the DNA end. Germline V gene sequence: CDR1 MGHRA, CDR2 YSYEKL. The CDR3 spans 17 residues. Written as DNA, the CDR3 is TGCGCCAGCAGCCAAGATCGGCTTACGGGGCAGAGTTACGAGCAGTACTTC. It encodes CASSQDRLTGQSYEQYF.

This clonotype turned up a few times. The chain combines TRBV7-9 with TRBJ2-7; D not resolved. V lost 3 bases and J 3 bases, leaving 15 bases between the germline ends. This CDR3 is 15 amino acids long. From germline, CDR1 is SEHNR and CDR2 FQNEAQ (reference sequence). The CDR3 reads CASSLGKSPHYEQYF. The DNA for the CDR3 is TGTGCCAGCAGCTTGGGAAAATCACCCCACTACGAGCAGTACTTC.

The chain has TRBV6-5 and TRBJ2-4, with TRBD1 matching over 8 bases. Gene TRBJ2-7 matches the end of the DNA better, so the J call may be wrong. CDR3 size: 14 residues. Germline V lookup: CDR1 MNHEY, CDR2 SVGAGI. The CDR3, as DNA: TGTGCCAGCAGACTCGACAGGGGCCCTTACGAGCAGTACTTC. Translating gives CASRLDRGPYEQYF.

Concerning this clonotype: The junction departs from germline at one end; a sequencing error may be responsible. The gene calls are TRBV5-1 and TRBJ1-5; D remains unclear. Germline CDR1 SGHRS, CDR2 YFSETQ. The length of the CDR3 is 13 residues. CDR3 sequence: CACSLDSNQPQHF. Here the CDR3 DNA reads TGCGCCTGCAGCTTGGACAGCAATCAGCCCCAGCATTTT.

V usage is TRBV29-1 and J usage is TRBJ2-4, with 10 bases identical to TRBD2. The DNA end favors TRBJ2-7, so the J call may be wrong. The length of the CDR3 is 14 residues. Germline V CDR1 and CDR2: SQVTM, ANQGSEA. The CDR3 sequence: CSVSGTSVSYEQYF. CDR3 nucleotide sequence: TGCAGCGTTTCCGGGACTAGCGTCTCCTACGAGCAGTACTTC.

CDR3 region: CASSLAVNYGQANYGYTF. The CDR3 DNA reads as TGTGCCAGCAGCTTAGCCGTTAATTATGGACAGGCTAACTATGGCTACACCTTC. The chain combines TRBV7-6 with TRBJ1-2, with 7 nucleotides matching TRBD1. Germline CDR1 is SGHVS and CDR2 is FNYEAQ. Trimming removed 0 bases from V and 0 bases from J; junction bases left unmatched: 10. The CDR3 loop spans 18 amino acids.

The rearrangement links TRBV27 to TRBJ2-1; 8 nucleotides agree with TRBD2. This CDR3 has 18 amino acids. With 2 bases clipped from V and 7 bases from J, the junction kept 16 bases outside the gene matches. Germline CDR1 MNHEY, CDR2 SMNVEV (reference sequence). Written as DNA, the CDR3 is TGTGCCAGCAGTTTAGAGGGCCTAGCGGGTCCCTTTTTGAATGAGCAGTTCTTC. This codes for CASSLEGLAGPFLNEQFF.

The gene calls are TRBV27 and TRBJ2-3; D is possibly TRBD2 (6 bases). There are 13 residues in the CDR3. Germline loops: CDR1 MNHEY, CDR2 SMNVEV (reference sequence). V lost 4 bases, J lost 4 bases, and 9 bases lay in between. The CDR3 coding sequence is TGTGCCAGCAGTTGGGGGGTAGCAGATACGCAGTATTTT. Its translation: CASSWGVADTQYF.

This chain links TRBV12-5 with TRBJ1-2; no firm D call. Germline V gene data show CDR1 as LGHNT and CDR2 as FRNRAP. The CDR3 spans 11 residues. The V and J ends lost 5 bases and 8 bases respectively, with 9 bases between them. This chain's CDR3 is CASGPEGGYTF. The CDR3 DNA sequence: TGTGCTAGTGGTCCGGAAGGGGGCTACACCTTC. Full variable domain (missing parts from reference TRBV12-5 and TRBJ1-2): DARVTQTPRHKVTEMGQEVTMRCQPILGHNTVFWYRQTMMQGLELLAYFRNRAPLDDSGMPKDRFSAEMPDATLATLKIQPSEPRDSAVYFCASGPEGGYTFGSGTRLTVV.

V gene TRBV5-1 combines with J gene TRBJ1-4; D gene unclear. Per germline, CDR1 SGHRS and CDR2 YFSETQ. Trimming shortened V by 3 bases and J by 0 bases, and 12 bases separated the two germline ends. The CDR3 is 16 amino acids. The CDR3 nucleotides are TGCGCCAGCAGCTCGAGAGGGATTGCAACTAATGAAAAACTGTTTTTT. Translated, it gives CASSSRGIATNEKLFF.

This clonotype was seen more than once but under ten times. The chain carries TRBV5-1 and TRBJ2-3; no reliable D call. Germline V lookup: CDR1 SGHRS, CDR2 YFSETQ. V gave up 0 bases and J gave up 3 bases, with 2 bases separating them. The length of the CDR3 is 12 residues. The CDR3 region is CASSLETDTQYF. In nucleotides, the CDR3 is TGCGCCAGCAGCTTGGAAACAGATACGCAGTATTTT.

This clonotype was seen once. V usage is TRBV7-2 and J usage is TRBJ1-4, with TRBD1 as a possible D gene (5 bases). The CDR3 extends over 16 amino acids. Germline CDR1 is SGHTA and CDR2 is FQGNSA. V was clipped by 5 bases and J by 5 bases, with 18 bases between them. In DNA, the CDR3 is TGTGCCAGCAGCCCGTCGTGGGGCGCGGGGAATGAAAAACTGTTTTTT. It encodes CASSPSWGAGNEKLFF. Together with reference TRBV7-2 and TRBJ1-4, the CDR3 gives the full variable domain: GAGVSQSPSNKVTEKGKDVELRCDPISGHTALYWYRQSLGQGLEFLIYFQGNSAPDKSGLPSDRFSAERTGGSVSTLTIQRTQQEDSAVYLCASSPSWGAGNEKLFFGSGTQLSVL.

The chain recombines TRBV20-1 with TRBJ2-3; 10 positions match TRBD2. With 4 bases clipped from V and 4 bases from J, the junction kept 2 bases outside the gene matches. CDR1 DFQATT and CDR2 SNEGSKA come from the germline V gene (reference sequence). CDR3 length: 13 amino acids. The CDR3 DNA reads as TGCAGTGCTATCAGCGGGAGGGCAGATACGCAGTATTTT. Amino acid sequence: CSAISGRADTQYF.

This clonotype was picked up a small number of times. The chain couples TRBV12-3 or TRBV12-4 to TRBJ1-2; TRBD1 aligns across 8 bases. The CDR3 contains 13 residues. V trimming: 6 bases; J trimming: 4 bases; junction bases outside the gene matches: 4. This chain's CDR3 is CASSIGQGYGYTF. The CDR3 coding sequence is TGTGCCAGCAGCATCGGACAGGGCTATGGCTACACCTTC.

This chain joins TRBV5-1 and TRBJ2-7; the D is unclear. CDR1 and CDR2 from the germline V gene are SGHRS and YFSETQ. V shed 0 bases and J shed 3 bases, with 7 bases lying between them. This CDR3 is built from 13 residues. The DNA for the CDR3 is TGCGCCAGCAGCTTGGCGGACCACTACGAGCAGTACTTC. The encoded protein is CASSLADHYEQYF.

The genes are TRBV7-9 and TRBJ2-7; a weak D match, TRBD2 (6 bases). Per germline, CDR1 SEHNR and CDR2 FQNEAQ (reference sequence). The length of the CDR3 is 15 residues. The V end lost 5 bases, the J end lost 1 base, and 15 bases lay between the germline ends. DNA for the CDR3: TGTGCCAGCAGCCGAGGAGGGGTCGGTTCCTACGAGCAGTACTTC. Its protein product is CASSRGGVGSYEQYF.